This is a list of T cell receptor beta chains from one sample in a study of response to subunit inactivated influenza vaccine. One entry per CDR3 protein results from TCRdb running MiXCR on the RT-PCR reads. The sample gives almost 600,000 distinct CDR3 sequences, approximately 15% of which show up once; more than 9.5% is in the top ten. Material: PBMCs from blood, obtained about 13 days after vaccination. The receptor source for this set is a man aged 50-60 years who received an inactivated influenza vaccine. Both conserved end residues are part of each CDR3. D genes are given only for firm matches. Size is stated for part of the rows, as once, few or many counts, or as a class when the clone is expanded.

-	TRBV7-2	-	TRBJ2-2	CASRSAGVEVGELFF	TGTGCCAGCAGATCGGCTGGTGTAGAGGTCGGGGAGCTGTTTTTT
many	TRBV6-5	TRBD1	TRBJ1-1	CASSYSMMFGTVNTEAFF	TGTGCCAGCAGTTACTCGATGATGTTCGGGACAGTGAACACTGAAGCTTTCTTT
-	TRBV5-6	TRBD1	TRBJ1-5	CASSLYQTGGTQPQHF	TGTGCCAGCAGCCTCTACCAGACAGGGGGTACTCAGCCCCAGCATTTT
-	TRBV20-1	-	TRBJ2-1	CSASSGAINEQFF	TGCAGTGCTTCCTCGGGCGCAATCAATGAGCAGTTCTTC
many	TRBV10-3	-	TRBJ1-1	CAISEERKNTEAFF	TGTGCCATCAGTGAGGAGAGAAAGAACACTGAAGCTTTCTTT
-	TRBV6-1	TRBD1	TRBJ1-4	CASTRRQGNNEKLFF	TGTGCCAGCACACGCAGACAGGGGAATAATGAAAAACTGTTTTTT
-	TRBV27	-	TRBJ1-5	CASSLLRGNNQPQHF	TGTGCCAGCAGTTTATTAAGGGGAAACAATCAGCCCCAGCATTTT
many	TRBV11-2	TRBD2	TRBJ2-2	CASSLGTSYTGELFF	TGTGCCAGCAGCTTAGGGACTAGCTACACCGGGGAGCTGTTTTTT
-	TRBV20-1	-	TRBJ2-7	CSARFGAPYEQYF	TGCAGTGCTAGATTCGGGGCCCCCTACGAGCAGTACTTC
few	TRBV12-3/TRBV12-4	-	TRBJ1-1	CASSQSPGGAEAFF	TGTGCCAGCAGCCAATCCCCGGGGGGGGCTGAAGCTTTCTTT
-	TRBV3-1	-	TRBJ2-5	CASSPRSQETQYF	TGTGCCAGCAGCCCGAGGAGCCAAGAGACCCAGTACTTC
few	TRBV11-1	TRBD1	TRBJ2-3	CASSVRDRGVNSADTQYF	TGTGCCAGCAGCGTCCGGGACAGGGGCGTCAATTCAGCAGATACGCAGTATTTT
-	TRBV13	-	TRBJ2-5	CASSLAGYSVQETQYF	TGTGCCAGCAGCTTAGCAGGGTATTCGGTCCAAGAGACCCAGTACTTC
-	TRBV7-9	TRBD2	TRBJ2-5	CASSPSGTSVGETQYF	TGTGCCAGCAGCCCCTCCGGGACTAGCGTCGGGGAGACCCAGTACTTC
few	TRBV15	TRBD2	TRBJ2-5	CATSRAILSGSRETQYF	TGTGCCACCAGCAGAGCTATTCTTAGCGGGAGTCGGGAGACCCAGTACTTC
-	TRBV29-1	-	TRBJ2-7	CSVDGNNEQYF	TGCAGCGTTGATGGTAACAATGAGCAGTACTTC
-	TRBV6-2/TRBV6-3	TRBD2	TRBJ2-7	CASNPTSGLADSYEQYF	TGTGCCAGCAACCCCACCTCGGGACTAGCGGATTCCTACGAGCAGTACTTC
few	TRBV30	TRBD1	TRBJ1-2	CAWSGDGTVPGYTF	TGTGCCTGGAGTGGGGACGGGACAGTTCCCGGCTACACCTTC
-	TRBV11-2	TRBD2	TRBJ2-5	CASSVRTSGKETQYF	TGTGCCAGCAGCGTTAGGACTAGCGGGAAGGAGACCCAGTACTTC
few	TRBV10-3	-	TRBJ1-3	CAISAPRSSGNTIYF	TGTGCCATCAGTGCACCCAGGAGCTCTGGAAACACCATATATTTT
once	TRBV23-1	-	TRBJ1-1	CASEQGLANTTEAFF	TGCGCCAGCGAACAGGGACTAGCCAATACCACTGAAGCTTTCTTT
many	TRBV5-1	TRBD2	TRBJ2-7	CASSPGGRASAYEQYF	TGCGCCAGCAGCCCCGGGGGGAGGGCTTCCGCTTACGAGCAGTACTTC
few	TRBV7-9	-	TRBJ2-4	CASSPDIAKNIQYF	TGTGCCAGCAGCCCCGATATAGCCAAAAACATTCAGTACTTC
-	TRBV6-5	-	TRBJ2-2	CASSSRTAGELFF	TGTGCCAGCAGTTCCCGGACAGCTGGGGAGCTGTTTTTT
few	TRBV5-1	TRBD2	TRBJ2-3	CASSLAAAGRSDTQYF	TGCGCCAGCAGCTTGGCCGCAGCGGGAAGGTCAGATACGCAGTATTTT
-	TRBV7-9	-	TRBJ2-5	CASSLFRETQYF	TGTGCCAGCAGCTTATTCAGGGAGACCCAGTACTTC
-	TRBV28	-	TRBJ2-7	CASSLFSGTPQWAEQYF	TGTGCCAGCAGTTTATTCTCAGGGACACCTCAATGGGCGGAGCAGTACTTC
-	TRBV6-1	-	TRBJ2-1	CASSGSYPLAGNPYNEQFF	TGTGCCAGCAGCGGGTCCTACCCGCTGGCGGGGAATCCCTACAATGAGCAGTTCTTC
-	TRBV4-1	TRBD2	TRBJ2-5	CASSQGWAGVETQYF	TGCGCCAGCAGCCAAGGTTGGGCGGGGGTGGAGACCCAGTACTTC
few	TRBV15	-	TRBJ2-1	CATSRDRVRSNEQFF	TGTGCCACCAGCAGAGACAGGGTGCGTTCCAATGAGCAGTTCTTC
-	TRBV28	TRBD1	TRBJ1-2	CASSPGTGGGNYGYTF	TGTGCCAGCAGTCCGGGGACAGGGGGAGGTAACTATGGCTACACCTTC